The clone carrying this T cell receptor (beta chain) was observed a few times. Its antigen is unknown. V was shortened by 2 bases and J by 5 bases, with 13 bases between the two germline ends. The CDR3 contains 14 residues. Looked up from germline, CDR1 is MNHEY and CDR2 is SMNVEV (reference sequence). This entry comes from a study of blood T cells in healthy people across ages. As for the study in general: When template switching was applied, about one barcoded beta molecule was captured per two T cells. Study observations and caveats: TCR beta diversity, measured per million T cells, fell in a roughly linear way with age.

PCR was performed a second time for 7 to 11 cycles using a sample-barcoded 5' primer and a J-beta primer mix. All samples yielded 3 million or more CDR3-containing paired-end reads. TCRdb re-called the 5' RACE reads with MiXCR, one entry per CDR3 protein. The sample shows over a million distinct CDR3 sequences, under 45% of them seen only once. The sequencing input was blood. The sequence came from an older woman in good health. V gene TRBV27 combines with J gene TRBJ2-7; D may be TRBD2 (6 bases). CDR3 coding DNA: TGTGCCAGCAGTTTAGTGGGGAGGCTTGACGAGCAGTACTTC. Translated: CASSLVGRLDEQYF.